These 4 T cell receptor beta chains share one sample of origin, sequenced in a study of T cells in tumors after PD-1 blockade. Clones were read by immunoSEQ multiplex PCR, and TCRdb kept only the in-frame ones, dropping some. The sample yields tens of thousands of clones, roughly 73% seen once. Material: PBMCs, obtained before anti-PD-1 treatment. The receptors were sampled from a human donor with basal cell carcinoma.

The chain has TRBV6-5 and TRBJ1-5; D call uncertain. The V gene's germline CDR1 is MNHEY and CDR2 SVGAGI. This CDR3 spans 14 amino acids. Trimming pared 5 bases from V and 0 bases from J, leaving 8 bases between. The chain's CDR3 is CASSRTDSNQPQHF. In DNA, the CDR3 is TGTGCCAGCAGTCGGACGGATAGCAATCAGCCCCAGCATTTT.

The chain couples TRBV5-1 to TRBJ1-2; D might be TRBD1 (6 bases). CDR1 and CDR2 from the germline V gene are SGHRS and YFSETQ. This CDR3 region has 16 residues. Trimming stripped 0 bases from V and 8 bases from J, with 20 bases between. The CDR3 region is CASSLVWAGDLGGYTF. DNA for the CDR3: TGCGCCAGCAGCTTGGTGTGGGCAGGGGACCTCGGGGGCTACACCTTC.

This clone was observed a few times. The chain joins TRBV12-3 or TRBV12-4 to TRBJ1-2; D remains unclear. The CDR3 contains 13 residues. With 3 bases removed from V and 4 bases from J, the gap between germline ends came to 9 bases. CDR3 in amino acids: CASSFREAYGYTF. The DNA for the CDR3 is TGTGCCAGCAGTTTTCGGGAGGCCTATGGCTACACCTTC.

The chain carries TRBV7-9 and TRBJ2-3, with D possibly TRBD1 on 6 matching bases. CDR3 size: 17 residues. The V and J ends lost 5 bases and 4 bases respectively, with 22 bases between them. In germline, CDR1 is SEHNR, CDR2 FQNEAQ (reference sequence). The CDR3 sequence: CASSPLLGTPLADTQYF. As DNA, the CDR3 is TGTGCCAGCAGCCCCCTTTTAGGGACACCCTTAGCAGATACGCAGTATTTT.